This entry concerns a single T cell receptor (beta chain). This table comes from immunoSEQ multiplex PCR, and its TCRdb copy is limited to in-frame clones, with some not included. Of about 110,000 clones listed, about 71% were seen once; the top ten hold approximately 23%. This entry comes from a study of shared clonotypes between healthy human individuals. CD8 memory was a combination of CD45RO+ cells and CCR7-negative CD45RA+ TemRA cells. Sequences were obtained from memory CD8+ T cells sorted from blood. Stated subset: CD45RO+ cells pooled with CCR7-negative TemRA cells. The sequence derives from a woman in her twenties or thirties in good health.

The CDR3 sequence: CASSPFFSLALSYEQYF. In DNA form, the CDR3 reads TGTGCCAGCAGCCCTTTCTTTTCCCTAGCACTCTCCTACGAGCAGTACTTC. The genes are TRBV27 and TRBJ2-7; TRBD2 is a possible D gene (5 bases). The V end was cut by 6 bases, the J end by 0 bases, with 21 bases between. CDR3 length: 17 amino acids. Germline-derived CDR1 and CDR2 are MNHEY and SMNVEV (reference sequence).